These T cell receptor beta chains were read from a single sample in a study of OX40 agonist ivuxolimab in advanced cancers. The repertoire was sequenced with immunoSEQ multiplex PCR; TCRdb's copy has only in-frame clones and lacks some. Of just over 45,000 clones listed, roughly 94% are singletons. Sequencing was performed on CD4+ or CD8+ T cells sorted from blood, taken in a trial of the OX40 agonist ivuxolimab. The receptors come from an adult with an advanced solid tumor such as melanoma, head and neck, liver or kidney cancer. CDR3s include the opening cysteine and the closing phenylalanine or tryptophan. D genes are given only for firm matches.

TRBJ1-3	TRBV9	-	CASSVGQAEISGNTIYF
TRBJ2-1	TRBV25-1	-	CASKGYWNEQFF
TRBJ2-6	TRBV30	-	CAWSAGAGANVLTF
TRBJ1-3	TRBV16	-	CASSQSGGTSGNTIYF
TRBJ2-7	TRBV5-1	-	CASSLAQGREQYF
TRBJ2-3	TRBV2	-	CASSEGVQGRTDTQYF
TRBJ2-2	TRBV19	TRBD2	CASSWGGISSSGGNTGELFF
TRBJ1-1	TRBV5-6	-	CASSLDRGQNTEAFF
TRBJ2-1	TRBV9	-	CASSVGLRGGLSYNEQFF
TRBJ1-1	TRBV19	-	CASSIGRRRNTEAFF
TRBJ2-3	TRBV2	TRBD2	CASSEDREGGDTQYF
TRBJ2-7	TRBV10-3	TRBD2	CANSGRGRYEQYF
TRBJ2-1	TRBV12-2	-	CASRPPPGLNYNEQFF
TRBJ2-3	TRBV30	TRBD2	CAWNQRGRTDTQYF
TRBJ1-2	TRBV2	-	CATSTGDYGYTF
TRBJ1-1	TRBV19	TRBD1	CASSPGTDVTEAFF
TRBJ2-1	TRBV6-5	-	CASRLTGNWENEQFF
TRBJ2-5	TRBV4-3	-	CASSQEIPGQHFQETQYF
TRBJ2-1	TRBV27	TRBD2	CASSLSPSGQEEQFF
TRBJ1-1	TRBV29-1	-	CSVIPGGEAFF
TRBJ2-1	TRBV29-1	TRBD2	CSVAGTSGVSSYNEQFF
TRBJ2-7	TRBV10-3	-	CAISESGETYEQYF
TRBJ2-7	TRBV7-9	-	CASSNRRSYEQYF
TRBJ2-1	TRBV14	TRBD2	CASSHTSGSTNEQFF
TRBJ1-1	TRBV7-9	-	CASSLAGALNTEAFF
TRBJ2-1	TRBV12-5	TRBD2	CASGLVGTSDEQFF
TRBJ2-7	TRBV4-2	-	CASSQNLNSGYEQYF
TRBJ2-5	TRBV7-9	-	CASSSPADRIQETQYF
TRBJ2-2	TRBV29-1	TRBD1	CSVELGGVGTGELFF
TRBJ1-5	TRBV6-6	TRBD1	CASSYGGTGSNQPQHF
TRBJ2-3	TRBV15	-	CATSYYSGGPTDTQYF
TRBJ2-1	TRBV4-2	-	CASSQDIAEKQFF
TRBJ1-5	TRBV6-5	-	CASTPYSNQPQHF
TRBJ2-7	TRBV10-2	-	CASTDDREDYEQYF
TRBJ1-1	TRBV29-1	-	CSVEGGLNTEAFF
TRBJ2-7	TRBV5-4	TRBD2	CASSGTSGRGSYEQYF
TRBJ2-7	TRBV4-2	-	CASSQELDQEQYF
-	TRBV7-2	-	CASSSRGEQYF
TRBJ2-3	TRBV13	-	CASSAGFGEINTDTQYF
TRBJ2-2	TRBV11-2	TRBD1	CASSSLTGATGELFF
TRBJ2-2	TRBV7-6	-	CASSLGRPGYTGELFF
TRBJ2-3	TRBV7-3	TRBD2	CASSLGTSGADTQYF
TRBJ2-5	TRBV7-7	-	CASSLGGFQETQYF
TRBJ2-7	TRBV6-6	-	CASSYSASYEQYF
TRBJ2-1	TRBV5-8	-	CASSLATYNEQFF
TRBJ1-4	TRBV5-5	-	CASSLNQGRATNEKLFF
TRBJ1-1	TRBV9	-	CASSVVGGNTEAFF
TRBJ2-3	TRBV15	-	CATSRAGILTLSTQYF
TRBJ1-5	TRBV5-4	-	CASSPGKGYNQPQHF
TRBJ2-7	TRBV30	TRBD1	CAWRSGTGGYEQYF
TRBJ2-2	TRBV13	-	CASSSQLGYYAGELFF
TRBJ2-7	TRBV7-9	-	CASSLYGTDEQYF
TRBJ2-7	TRBV7-6	TRBD2	CASSLTSAYEQYF